Presented here are 13 T cell receptor beta chains from one specimen sequenced in a study of cytomegalovirus exposure and HLA in healthy donors (dated by TCRdb to 2017 to 2019). To prepare the library, the immunoSEQ multiplex PCR assay was applied. A mixture of 60 forward primers for TCR Vbeta segments and 13 reverse primers for TCR Jbeta segments was used in the multiplex PCR. Held by TCRdb, this immuneACCESS table contains in-frame sequences only and omits some clones. Under half of the omission traces to an unresolved V gene where checked; the cause of the rest is unknown. Within this sample are about 88,000 clones, with more than 80% of them counted one time only. Around 2.3% of the sample is held by the ten biggest clonotypes. Material for sequencing was PBMCs. The receptors originated from a man aged 18 to 30 in good health and CMV-seronegative.

V usage is TRBV7-9 and J usage is TRBJ2-3, with TRBD1 as a possible D gene (6 bases). The CDR3 runs 16 residues. Germline V gene data show CDR1 as SEHNR and CDR2 as FQNEAQ (reference sequence). Trimming left V 2 bases short and J 5 bases short, with 17 bases between. CDR3 DNA sequence: TGTGCCAGCAGCTTAAGCCAGGGGCGAGTGGGAGATACGCAGTATTTT. Translated: CASSLSQGRVGDTQYF.

The chain couples TRBV9 to TRBJ2-3, with D perhaps TRBD2 (6 bases). Trimming left V 7 bases short and J 0 bases short, with 15 bases between. CDR3 length equals 15 residues. Looked up from germline, CDR1 is SGDLS and CDR2 is YYNGEE. The CDR3 coding sequence is TGTGCCAGCTCCACTGGACTACTTAGCACAGATACGCAGTATTTT. This translates into CASSTGLLSTDTQYF.

The chain joins TRBV7-9 to TRBJ1-6; 7 bases line up with TRBD1. The junction had 4 bases not matched to a gene; V was cut back by 4 bases and J by 7 bases. CDR3 length equals 14 residues. Germline V CDR1 and CDR2: SEHNR, FQNEAQ (reference sequence). CDR3 sequence: CASSSGQLNSPLHF. CDR3 nucleotide sequence: TGTGCCAGCAGCTCGGGACAGCTGAATTCACCCCTCCACTTT.

This chain connects TRBV28 to TRBJ1-4; D remains ambiguous. The V gene lost 6 bases and the J gene lost 8 bases, with 10 bases spanning the gap. The CDR3 consists of 12 residues. Germline CDR1 MDHEN, CDR2 SYDVKM. DNA of the CDR3: TGTGCCAGCAGGGGAGCGCAGGAAAAACTGTTTTTT. Translated, it gives CASRGAQEKLFF.

This clone has more than one count but fewer than ten. This sequence joins TRBV19 and TRBJ2-1; TRBD2 aligns across 11 bases. V lost 4 bases to trimming and J lost 7 bases; unmatched junction nucleotides: 6. The CDR3 spans 15 residues. Germline V gene data show CDR1 as LNHDA and CDR2 as SQIVND (reference sequence). CDR3 nucleotides: TGTGCCAGTAGTACCTTAGCGGGAGGGCCGAATGAGCAGTTCTTC. Its protein product is CASSTLAGGPNEQFF.

This chain connects TRBV29-1 to TRBJ2-7, with 7 bases lining up with TRBD1. Germline V lookup: CDR1 SQVTM, CDR2 ANQGSEA. V dropped 4 bases and J dropped 4; count of bases not matched to a gene: 7. The CDR3 is 13 amino acids. The CDR3 is CSVGRGRGYEQYF. In DNA, the CDR3 is TGCAGCGTTGGCCGTGGCAGGGGGTACGAGCAGTACTTC.

The rearrangement uses TRBV6-6 and TRBJ1-2; 11 nucleotides agree with TRBD1. This CDR3 contains 16 residues. The germline CDR1 and CDR2 sequences are MNHNY and SVGAGI (reference sequence). With V trimmed by 6 bases and J by 4 bases, 10 bases remained unmatched. As DNA, the CDR3 is TGTGCCAGCAGAAGAGCCGGGACAGGGGGGCCCTATGGCTACACCTTC. Encoded protein: CASRRAGTGGPYGYTF.

V is TRBV5-8 and J is TRBJ1-2; 9 bases are shared with TRBD1. Germline CDR1 SGHTS, CDR2 YDEGEE. The junction had 3 bases not matched to a gene; V was cut back by 5 bases and J by 4 bases. The CDR3 runs 13 residues. DNA of the CDR3: TGTGCCAGCAGTACGACAGGGGGCTATGGCTACACCTTC. As protein: CASSTTGGYGYTF.

The J gene is TRBJ2-7, the V gene TRBV29-1; 9 bases fit TRBD1. From germline, CDR1 is SQVTM and CDR2 ANQGSEA. The CDR3 totals 16 residues. V shed 2 bases, J shed 2 bases, and the junction held 10 bases outside the gene matches. CDR3 DNA sequence: TGCAGCGTTGAACTCCGGGACAGGGCTCACCCCTACGAGCAGTACTTC. Translating it yields CSVELRDRAHPYEQYF.

This clone was recorded a few times. The chain links TRBV18 to TRBJ2-1; D may be TRBD1 (5 bases). The CDR3 covers 13 residues. The ends were cut back, 6 bases at V and 9 bases at J, with 15 bases in the middle. Germline V lookup: CDR1 KGHSH, CDR2 LQKENI. Here the CDR3 reads CASSPLHDSEQFF. The CDR3 nucleotides are TGTGCCAGCTCCCCGCTCCACGACAGTGAGCAGTTCTTC.

This rearrangement joins TRBV7-9 to TRBJ2-3; 11 bases align to TRBD2. The V segment lost 5 bases and the J segment 5 bases; nucleotides outside the gene matches: 9. Germline V lookup: CDR1 SEHNR, CDR2 FQNEAQ (reference sequence). This CDR3 is built from 16 residues. CDR3 in amino acids: CASSVSGLAGRDTQYF. DNA of the CDR3: TGTGCCAGCAGCGTCTCAGGACTAGCGGGCCGAGATACGCAGTATTTT.

The chain carries TRBV13 and TRBJ2-1; 10 positions match TRBD2. Trimming cost V 8 bases and J 9 bases; bases outside gene matches: 13. The CDR3 extends over 15 amino acids. The germline V gene encodes CDR1 PRHDT and CDR2 FYEKMQ (reference sequence). The CDR3 DNA reads as TGTGCCAGCGGCCCGGGACTAGCGCCCAACGTTGAGCAGTTCTTC. Amino acids: CASGPGLAPNVEQFF.

V and J are TRBV5-1 and TRBJ1-1; D remains ambiguous. V shed 0 bases and J shed 4 bases, with 10 bases lying between them. This CDR3 region has 14 residues. Germline loops: CDR1 SGHRS, CDR2 YFSETQ. In DNA, the CDR3 is TGCGCCAGCAGCTTGGTTACGGGTGTCACTGAAGCTTTCTTT. The encoded protein is CASSLVTGVTEAFF.